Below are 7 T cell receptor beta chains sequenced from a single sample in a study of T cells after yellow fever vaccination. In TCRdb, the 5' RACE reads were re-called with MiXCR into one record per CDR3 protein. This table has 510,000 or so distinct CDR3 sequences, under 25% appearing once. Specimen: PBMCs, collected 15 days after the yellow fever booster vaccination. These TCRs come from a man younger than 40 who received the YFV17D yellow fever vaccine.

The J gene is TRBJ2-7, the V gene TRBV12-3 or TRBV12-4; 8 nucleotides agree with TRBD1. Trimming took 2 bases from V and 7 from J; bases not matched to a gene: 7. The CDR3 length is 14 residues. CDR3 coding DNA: TGTGCCAGCAGTTTAATCCAGGGGGCGTATGAGCAGTACTTC. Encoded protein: CASSLIQGAYEQYF.

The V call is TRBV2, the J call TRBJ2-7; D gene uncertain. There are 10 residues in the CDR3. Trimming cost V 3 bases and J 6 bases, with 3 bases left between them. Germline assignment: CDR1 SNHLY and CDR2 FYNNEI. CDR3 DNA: TGTGCCAGCAGTGATGTCGAGCAGTACTTC. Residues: CASSDVEQYF.

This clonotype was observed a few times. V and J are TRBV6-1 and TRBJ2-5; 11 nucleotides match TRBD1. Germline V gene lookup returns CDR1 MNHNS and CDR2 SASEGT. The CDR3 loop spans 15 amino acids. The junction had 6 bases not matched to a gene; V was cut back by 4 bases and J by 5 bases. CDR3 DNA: TGTGCCAGCAGTGCATTGGGACAGGGGGGCGAGACCCAGTACTTC. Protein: CASSALGQGGETQYF.

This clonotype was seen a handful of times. The CDR3 loop reads CASSPGSGRIDTQYF. The CDR3 bases are TGTGCCAGCTCACCCGGTAGCGGGAGAATAGATACGCAGTATTTT. The chain has TRBV18 and TRBJ2-3; TRBD2 agrees at 9 bases. This CDR3 is 15 amino acids long. J lost 5 bases, V lost 3 bases, and 6 bases had no gene match. Germline V gene sequence: CDR1 KGHSH, CDR2 LQKENI. The entire variable domain, with the rest obtained from reference TRBV18 and TRBJ2-3, is as follows: NAGVMQNPRHLVRRRGQEARLRCSPMKGHSHVYWYRQLPEEGLKFMVYLQKENIIDESGMPKERFSAEFPKEGPSILRIQQVVRGDSAAYFCASSPGSGRIDTQYFGPGTRLTVL.

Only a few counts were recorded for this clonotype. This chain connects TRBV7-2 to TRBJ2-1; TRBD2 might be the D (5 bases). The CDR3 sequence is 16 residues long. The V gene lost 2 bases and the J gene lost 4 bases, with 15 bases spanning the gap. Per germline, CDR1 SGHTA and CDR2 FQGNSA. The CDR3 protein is CASSLFGPGFYNEQFF. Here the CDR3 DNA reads TGTGCCAGCAGCTTATTTGGTCCGGGATTTTACAATGAGCAGTTCTTC.

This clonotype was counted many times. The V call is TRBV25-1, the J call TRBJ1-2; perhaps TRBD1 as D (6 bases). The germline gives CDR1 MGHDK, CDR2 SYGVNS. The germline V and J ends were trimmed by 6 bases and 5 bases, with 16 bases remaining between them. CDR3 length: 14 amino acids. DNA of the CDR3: TGTGCCAGCAGCTCACAGGGAATCCGGTATGGCTACACCTTC. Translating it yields CASSSQGIRYGYTF.

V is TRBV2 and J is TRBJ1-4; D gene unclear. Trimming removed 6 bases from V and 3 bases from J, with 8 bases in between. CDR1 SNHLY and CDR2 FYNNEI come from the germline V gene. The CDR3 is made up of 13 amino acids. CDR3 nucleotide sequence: TGTGCCAGCAGGGGGTTGCCTAATGAAAAACTGTTTTTT. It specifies CASRGLPNEKLFF.